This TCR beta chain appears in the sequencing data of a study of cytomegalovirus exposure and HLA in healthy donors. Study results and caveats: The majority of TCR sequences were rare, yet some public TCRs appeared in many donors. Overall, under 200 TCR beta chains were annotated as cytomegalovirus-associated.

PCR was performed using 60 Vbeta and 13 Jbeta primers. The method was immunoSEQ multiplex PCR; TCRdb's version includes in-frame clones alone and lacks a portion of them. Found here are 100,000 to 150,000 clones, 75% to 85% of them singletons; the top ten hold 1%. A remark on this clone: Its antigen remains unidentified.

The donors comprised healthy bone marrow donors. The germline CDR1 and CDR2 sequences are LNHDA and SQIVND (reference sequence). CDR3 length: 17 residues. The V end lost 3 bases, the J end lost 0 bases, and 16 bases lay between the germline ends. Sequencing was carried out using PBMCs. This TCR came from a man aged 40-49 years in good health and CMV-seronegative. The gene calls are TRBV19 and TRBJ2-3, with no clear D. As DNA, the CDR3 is TGTGCCAGTAGTATCCCTCTGCCAGGTCCTAGCACAGATACGCAGTATTTT. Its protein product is CASSIPLPGPSTDTQYF. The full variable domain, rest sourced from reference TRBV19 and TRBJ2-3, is DGGITQSPKYLFRKEGQNVTLSCEQNLNHDAMYWYRQDPGQGLRLIYYSQIVNDFQKGDIAEGYSVSREKKESFPLTVTSAQKNPTAFYLCASSIPLPGPSTDTQYFGPGTRLTVL.